The entry below gives a single T cell receptor beta chain sequence along with its context. The entry originates in a study of blood T cell repertoires in COVID-19. Study-level information: Acute and convalescent COVID-19 specimens originated in the United States, Italy and Spain. The analysed material was cDNA or gDNA that came from T cells, B-cell-depleted T cells, or PBMCs.

In the original processing: Using reference gene primer amplification, nucleated cell counts were estimated. Generated by immunoSEQ multiplex PCR, the TCRdb table keeps only in-frame clones and is missing some. D and trimming were read from the DNA, whereas the V and J calls and clone size are those reported in that table. The sample lists roughly 100,000 clones; 82% were seen once. Germline CDR1 MNHEY, CDR2 SVGAGI. CDR3 length: 14 residues. Trimming cost V 5 bases and J 4 bases; bases outside gene matches: 6. This sequence joins TRBV6-5 and TRBJ1-2, with TRBD1 identical over 8 bases. This TCR came from a man aged 60 to 69 with acute or convalescent COVID-19. Sequenced sample: peripheral blood. The CDR3 DNA sequence: TGTGCCAGCAGTACCTCGGACAGGGCCTATGGCTACACCTTC. Translated, it gives CASSTSDRAYGYTF.